Below are 19 T cell receptor beta chains sequenced from a single sample in a study of metastatic and nonmetastatic thyroid tumors. With MiXCR, TCRdb reprocessed the PCR reads. The sample yields around 20,000 clones, roughly 22% seen once. Patients underwent thyroid surgery, and none had received any treatment before it. Input material: adjacent normal tissue. All receptors derive from a female donor with papillary thyroid cancer or a benign thyroid nodule (not recorded which). Some clones in this sample may be carry-over from other donors' samples.

By frequency in the sample, this clone is medium-sized. The chain joins TRBV20-1 to TRBJ1-5; D call uncertain. Trimming removed 3 bases from V and 0 bases from J, with 6 bases in between. Germline CDR1 is DFQATT and CDR2 is SNEGSKA (reference sequence). The CDR3 runs to 13 residues. CDR3 coding DNA: TGCAGTGCTAGGCCCTATAGCAATCAGCCCCAGCATTTT. Translated: CSARPYSNQPQHF.

V gene TRBV27 combines with J gene TRBJ2-5, with D possibly matching TRBD2 (5 bases). The CDR3 length is 12 residues. Germline lookup yields CDR1 MNHEY and CDR2 SMNVEV (reference sequence). V was clipped by 6 bases and J by 5 bases, with 10 bases between them. CDR3 nucleotide sequence: TGTGCCAGCAGCGAGGGCGGGGAGACCCAGTACTTC. Protein product: CASSEGGETQYF.

This clone was detected many times. This may stem from a read error, because a much larger clone lies one nucleotide away. CDR3 amino acids: CASSPAGRTYEQYF. CDR3 DNA sequence: TGTGCCAGCAGCCCGGCGGGGAGGACCTACGAGCAGTACTTC. J is TRBJ2-7 and V is TRBV6-2 or TRBV6-3, with a weak D call TRBD2 (6 bases). Germline V gene lookup returns CDR1 MNHEY and CDR2 SVGEGT. V lost 6 bases, J lost 2 bases, and 14 bases lay in between. This CDR3 spans 14 amino acids.

Within the sample, this clone is medium-sized. The chain links TRBV20-1 to TRBJ2-7; the match to TRBD2 covers 10 bases. V lost 3 bases to trimming and J lost 2 bases; unmatched junction nucleotides: 7. Germline-derived CDR1 and CDR2 are DFQATT and SNEGSKA (reference sequence). The CDR3 length is 15 residues. The CDR3 DNA reads as TGCAGTGCTAGGCCGTTTAGCGGGAGGACCTACGAGCAGTACTTC. Amino acids: CSARPFSGRTYEQYF.

This clone was observed a handful of times. DNA for the CDR3: TGTGCCAGCAGTTCCTCGGCGGGGGGGACTGAAGCTTTCTTT. It codes for CASSSSAGGTEAFF. The chain employs TRBV6-2 or TRBV6-3 and TRBJ1-1; the D gene is possibly TRBD1 (5 bases). Germline V gene data show CDR1 as MNHEY and CDR2 as SVGEGT. The CDR3 extends over 14 amino acids. V gave up 4 bases and J gave up 5 bases, with 14 bases separating them.

This rearrangement joins TRBV20-1 to TRBJ1-2; D gene ambiguous. The CDR3 covers 15 residues. Trimming took 3 bases from V and 8 from J, leaving 22 bases between them. The germline CDR1 and CDR2 sequences are DFQATT and SNEGSKA (reference sequence). The CDR3 here is CSASELSGVPEGYTF. CDR3 sequence (DNA): TGCAGTGCTAGTGAATTAAGTGGGGTTCCTGAAGGCTACACCTTC.

This clone is medium-sized within its sample. The gene calls are TRBV6-1 and TRBJ2-7, with 10 bases matching TRBD2. V lost 2 bases, J lost 5 bases, and 6 bases stayed unmatched. The V gene's germline CDR1 is MNHNS and CDR2 SASEGT. The CDR3 is 15 amino acids. In DNA, the CDR3 is TGTGCCAGCAGTGAACCTAGCGGGAGCTGGAACGAGCAGTACTTC. This translates into CASSEPSGSWNEQYF.

This clone was observed at least ten times. The chain combines TRBV11-2 with TRBJ1-1; possibly TRBD1 for D (5 bases). The V end was cut by 0 bases, the J end by 1 base, with 9 bases between. The CDR3 spans 15 residues. Germline CDR1 reads SGHAT; CDR2 reads FQNNGV. Here the CDR3 reads CASSLERGKNTEAFF. CDR3 nucleotide sequence: TGTGCCAGCAGCTTAGAGAGGGGCAAGAACACTGAAGCTTTCTTT. The full variable domain, its missing parts supplied by reference TRBV11-2 and TRBJ1-1, is EAGVAQSPRYKIIEKRQSVAFWCNPISGHATLYWYQQILGQGPKLLIQFQNNGVVDDSQLPKDRFSAERLKGVDSTLKIQPAKLEDSAVYLCASSLERGKNTEAFFGQGTRLTVV.

This clone is labeled medium-sized. V is TRBV12-3 or TRBV12-4 and J is TRBJ1-2; tentative D call: TRBD1 (5 bases). V was clipped by 6 bases and J by 4 bases, with 18 bases between them. The CDR3 totals 15 residues. CDR3 amino acids: CASSLRSGTLYGYTF. The CDR3 region has the DNA TGTGCCAGCAGCCTGAGAAGCGGGACGCTCTATGGCTACACCTTC.

This clone was found a few times. This chain joins TRBV11-2 and TRBJ2-5; D gene unclear. Germline CDR1 SGHAT, CDR2 FQNNGV. V was shortened by 3 bases and J by 4 bases, with 6 bases between the two germline ends. There are 12 residues in the CDR3. In nucleotides, the CDR3 is TGTGCCAGCAGCTTGGATGCAGAGACCCAGTACTTC. Translating gives CASSLDAETQYF.

This clone was seen a handful of times. The genes are TRBV28 and TRBJ2-2; a weak D match, TRBD2 (6 bases). V was cut by 2 bases and J by 3 bases, with 16 bases left in between. CDR3 length: 17 residues. The germline V gene has CDR1 MDHEN and CDR2 SYDVKM. The CDR3 DNA reads as TGTGCCAGCAGTTTAGGCGGGGTAGGTGGCCACACCGGGGAGCTGTTTTTT. Protein sequence: CASSLGGVGGHTGELFF.

The chain has TRBV28 and TRBJ2-7; possibly TRBD2 for D (5 bases). The CDR3 covers 16 residues. Deletions cut 5 bases from V and 4 bases from J, with 21 bases between. Germline values: CDR1 MDHEN, CDR2 SYDVKM. In DNA, the CDR3 is TGTGCCAGCAGTCGCCGGCACCGGGATCAACCTTACGAGCAGTACTTC. Amino acid sequence: CASSRRHRDQPYEQYF.

By sample fraction, this clone is medium-sized. The genes are TRBV6-1 and TRBJ2-7; TRBD2 might be the D (6 bases). Trimming removed 6 bases at V and 2 bases at J, with 8 bases between. The length of the CDR3 is 12 residues. The germline V gene encodes CDR1 MNHNS and CDR2 SASEGT. The DNA of the CDR3 is TGTGCCAGCAGATGGGAGGCCTACGAGCAGTACTTC. Its protein is CASRWEAYEQYF.

This clone was counted ten times or more. CDR3 sequence (DNA): TGCAGTGCTAGCCCCGGGACTAGCGGGGGGGAGCAGTACTTC. This sequence encodes CSASPGTSGGEQYF. The V gene is TRBV20-1, the J gene TRBJ2-7; 15 bases agree with TRBD2. CDR1 and CDR2 (germline): DFQATT, SNEGSKA (reference sequence). The CDR3 extends over 14 amino acids. The J segment lost 7 bases and the V segment lost 3 bases, leaving 4 bases of the junction unmatched.

This clone has just one count. V is TRBV7-2 and J is TRBJ2-7; 8 bases fit TRBD2. This CDR3 is built from 13 residues. Germline V gene sequence: CDR1 SGHTA, CDR2 FQGNSA. V lost 2 bases to trimming and J lost 3 bases; unmatched junction nucleotides: 0. The CDR3 loop is CASSLSGGYEQYF. The CDR3 nucleotides read TGTGCCAGCAGCTTAAGCGGGGGCTACGAGCAGTACTTC.

This clone was counted only a few times. V usage is TRBV6-1 and J usage is TRBJ1-6; no reliable D call. Trimming stripped 5 bases from V and 7 bases from J, with 12 bases between. The CDR3 is 14 residues long. CDR1 and CDR2 from the germline V gene are MNHNS and SASEGT. The CDR3 DNA follows: TGTGCCAGCAGTACCCGGGCCTTCAATTCACCCCTCCACTTT. Translation: CASSTRAFNSPLHF.

This clone was counted only a few times. The V gene is TRBV28, the J gene TRBJ2-7; TRBD2 matches 11 bases. The CDR3 has 15 residues. Per the germline V gene, CDR1 is MDHEN and CDR2 is SYDVKM. The trim removed 3 bases at V and 5 bases at J, leaving 6 bases unmatched. Here the CDR3 DNA reads TGTGCCAGCAGTTTCCTAGCGGGGGGTGGGGACGAGCAGTACTTC. This codes for CASSFLAGGGDEQYF.

This clone qualifies as medium-sized. This chain connects TRBV20-1 to TRBJ2-1, with 8 positions matching TRBD2. Per the germline V gene, CDR1 is DFQATT and CDR2 is SNEGSKA (reference sequence). This CDR3 spans 15 amino acids. After removal of 0 bases from V and 7 bases from J, the junction contained 8 bases not matched to a gene. The CDR3 DNA sequence: TGCAGTGCTAGAGATTTAGCGGGAAGGGTGAATGAGCAGTTCTTC. Protein sequence: CSARDLAGRVNEQFF.

The sample holds many counts of this clone. This rearrangement joins TRBV5-1 to TRBJ1-2, with TRBD1 matching 9 bases. After removal of 3 bases from V and 7 bases from J, the junction contained 7 bases not matched to a gene. This CDR3 has 14 residues. Per germline, CDR1 SGHRS and CDR2 YFSETQ. The CDR3 loop is CASSSGQGLGGYTF. The DNA for the CDR3 is TGCGCCAGCAGCTCGGGACAGGGTTTAGGTGGCTACACCTTC. The full variable domain, rest sourced from reference TRBV5-1 and TRBJ1-2, is KAGVTQTPRYLIKTRGQQVTLSCSPISGHRSVSWYQQTPGQGLQFLFEYFSETQRNKGNFPGRFSGRQFSNSRSEMNVSTLELGDSALYLCASSSGQGLGGYTFGSGTRLTVV.